This T cell receptor beta chain was captured in a study of blood T cell repertoires in COVID-19. On the study more broadly: The analysed material was cDNA or gDNA that came from T cells, B-cell-depleted T cells, or PBMCs.

Data came from immunoSEQ multiplex PCR; TCRdb stores just in-frame clones and leaves some out. Of some 250,000 clones in the sample, around 87% are singletons; the top ten hold approximately 3.5%. CDR3 length: 13 amino acids. The V gene lost 6 bases and the J gene lost 8 bases, with 13 bases spanning the gap. This chain connects TRBV12-3 or TRBV12-4 to TRBJ2-2; tentatively, D is TRBD1 (6 bases). Sequenced material: PBMCs or T cells enriched from blood (not recorded which). The receptor's source is a woman in her thirties or forties with acute COVID-19. CDR3 protein: CASRLGAGGELFF. CDR3 in DNA: TGTGCCAGCAGGCTGGGGGCAGGGGGGGAGCTGTTTTTT.